The clone carrying this T cell receptor beta chain was detected once. Its specificity is not known. Germline CDR1 DFQATT, CDR2 SNEGSKA (reference sequence). This CDR3 is 10 amino acids long. Between the trimmed V and J ends, which lost 2 bases and 4 bases, there was a span of 3 bases. The table came from immunoSEQ multiplex PCR; TCRdb's copy has only in-frame clones and leaves some out. The table lists over 65,000 clones, around 92% of them singletons, with about 0.54% in the top ten. The entry originates in a study of OX40 agonist ivuxolimab in advanced cancers. Study background: Earlier anti-PD-1, anti-PD-L1 or anti-CTLA-4 therapy was permitted; around 40% had received some. Partial responses were achieved by three patients: one hepatocellular carcinoma, two cutaneous melanoma. Whole-study results and caveats: The CD4+ and CD8+ T cells in the blood had expanded clonally by week 6 at 0.1 to 3.0 mg/kg.

This receptor was obtained from an adult with an advanced solid tumor such as melanoma, head and neck, liver or kidney cancer. Sequenced here: CD4+ or CD8+ T cells sorted from blood, sampled in a trial of the OX40 agonist ivuxolimab. J is TRBJ2-7 and V is TRBV20-1; D is unclear. The CDR3 here is CSARRYEQYF. Here the CDR3 DNA reads TGCAGTGCTAGACGTTACGAGCAGTACTTC.